The sequence of this TCR beta chain was determined in a study of T cells in Graves' hyperthyroidism and ophthalmopathy (dated by TCRdb to between 2018 and 2021). Some background on the complete study: Peripheral blood was collected at initial diagnosis, before any treatment. To identify TCR V-J signatures that set the groups apart, the researchers used a discovery cohort of about a hundred patients, made up of fewer than 50 with Graves' ophthalmopathy and some 56 with stable Graves' hyperthyroidism. Prospective prediction of ophthalmopathy was tested in an independent validation cohort consisting of roughly 19 hyperthyroidism patients and around 16 patients who later progressed to ophthalmopathy. For training and testing, the approximately 92 patients in the discovery cohort were randomly divided in a 7:3 ratio. In addition, the study compared T-cell repertoires in thyroid tissue and in blood from roughly six Graves' hyperthyroidism patients. Once sampling was done, hyperthyroidism patients were given methimazole at a starting dose of 30 mg daily, whereas ophthalmopathy patients were given high-dose intravenous methylprednisolone. The paper describes TCR Vbeta CDR3 sequencing of 120 to 150 peripheral blood samples, made up of roughly 40 ophthalmopathy patients, some 80 hyperthyroidism patients and around 17 progressor patients.

Ophthalmopathy patients had moderately to severely active disease, Clinical Activity Score of at least 3, NOSPECS grade of at least 4, and duration under 3 months. Any patient with an uncontrolled infection, another autoimmune disease, pregnancy or lactation was excluded. Diagnoses were based on clinical symptoms, serum thyroxine and TRAb, thyroid ultrasound and orbital computed tomography. PBMCs were isolated from around 10 ml of fresh peripheral blood by Ficoll-Paque density gradient centrifugation. Total RNA was extracted with Trizol reagent, and quality was checked on an Agilent 2100 Bioanalyzer. This clonotype was detected ten times or more. The antigen it recognizes is unknown. The record has no base qualities; no much larger clone is one base away. The TCR beta CDR3 regions were amplified from the RNA transcripts. For the first round of RT-PCR on the TCR CDR3, the HTBI primer set was used together with the Qiagen OneStep RT-PCR kit. The libraries were constructed in a second round of multiplex PCR and then size-selected and purified. The libraries were sequenced on an Illumina HiSeq2000 using paired-end 100 bp reads. On the study's bioinformatics: SOAPnuke was used to process the raw data, with reads discarded if the reads contained adapters or uncalled bases, had a mean Phred below 15, or lacked an exact constant-primer or identifier match. High-quality paired reads were merged using COPE v1.2.5, and each unique nucleotide sequence was defined as a clonotype. MiTCR v1.1 was used to align clonotypes to the IMGT TRBV, TRBD and TRBJ reference segments. The analysis included only V-J combinations with a frequency above 0.0001, which together covered more than 99% of the repertoires. A TCS score was defined as the ratio of F50 (clonal expansion) to E x V (chaos), with BLOSUM62-based TCRdist applied between CDR3 peptides within each V-J. Welch's t-statistics and random forest reduced roughly 540 V-J features to 13, which were used in a naive Bayes classifier (R e1071). Through fastp at Q25 and MiXCR, TCRdb rebuilt clones from the public reads, retaining in-frame beta chains. Every CDR3 protein is listed once, alongside the most common genes and DNA of its rows. What appears here as the V and J calls and clone size reflects TCRdb's work, not the paper's. The sample table lists around 600,000 distinct CDR3 sequences, about 16% of them with a count of one. The top ten constitute approximately 3.5% of the sample.

The V end gives up 5 bases and the J end 1 base, leaving 8 bases in the junction not matched to a gene. The germline V gene yields MDHEN for CDR1 and SYDVKM for CDR2. The cysteine opens and the phenylalanine closes a CDR3 of 15 amino acids. The sequence is cut down to CDR3 DNA, 45 bases in frame from base 1. Study-level results and caveats: Sample size was not statistically predetermined, and blinding of investigators to group allocation was not performed. A 13 V-J signature model separated ophthalmopathy from stable hyperthyroidism, with just over 85% sensitivity and about 81% specificity in cross-validation and 80%/75% in testing. During validation, the model predicted progression to ophthalmopathy a median of around 7 months ahead of onset, with around 71% sensitivity and roughly 72% specificity. Most expanded thyroid clonotypes (frequency above 0.001) were also detected in blood, suggesting blood repertoires may reflect thyroid immune responses.

The chain joins TRBV28 to TRBJ2-7; a stretch of 7 junction bases matches TRBD1. Sequencing used blood. The receptor's source is a woman in her 40s with Graves' ophthalmopathy. The CDR3 sequence is CASSRQGSPSYEQYF. At the DNA level, the sequence is TGTGCCAGCAGTCGACAGGGTTCCCCTTCCTACGAGCAGTACTTC.